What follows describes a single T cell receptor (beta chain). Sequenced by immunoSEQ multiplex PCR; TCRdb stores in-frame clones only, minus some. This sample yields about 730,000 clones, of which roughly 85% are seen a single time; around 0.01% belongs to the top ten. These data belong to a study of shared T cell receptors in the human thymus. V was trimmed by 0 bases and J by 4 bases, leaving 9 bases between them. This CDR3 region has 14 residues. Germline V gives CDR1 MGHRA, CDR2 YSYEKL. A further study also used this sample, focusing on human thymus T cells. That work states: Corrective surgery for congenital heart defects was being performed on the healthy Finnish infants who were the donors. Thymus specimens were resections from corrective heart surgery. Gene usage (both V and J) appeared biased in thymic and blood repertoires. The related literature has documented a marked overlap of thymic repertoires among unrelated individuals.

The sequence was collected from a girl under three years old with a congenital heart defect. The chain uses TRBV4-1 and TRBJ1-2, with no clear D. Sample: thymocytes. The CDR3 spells CASSQDEISYGYTF. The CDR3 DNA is TGCGCCAGCAGCCAAGATGAGATAAGCTATGGCTACACCTTC.